Reported below is one T cell receptor (beta chain). This record belongs to a study of control samples from healthy donors and cancer patients. TCRdb keeps only in-frame clones here, not all; method: immunoSEQ multiplex PCR. Counted here are 96,000 or so clones, 93% occurring once; the ten biggest clones make up less than 10%. Sample: blood. The TCR originated in a young man in good health.

CDR3 coding DNA: TGTGCCAGCAGCTTATCACGCCTCCACACTGAAGCTTTCTTT. It is translated as CASSLSRLHTEAFF. The chain carries TRBV7-3 and TRBJ1-1; D gene ambiguous. This CDR3 region has 14 residues. Germline lookup yields CDR1 SGHTA and CDR2 FQGTGA. Trimming left V 2 bases short and J 3 bases short, with 10 bases between.